The 12 T cell receptor beta chains in this list originate from one sample, sequenced in a study of blood T cell repertoires in COVID-19. Libraries were prepared by immunoSEQ multiplex PCR; TCRdb keeps only in-frame clonotypes and omits some of them. The top ten clones hold roughly 1.2% of a sample with 380,000 or so clones, roughly 90% of them seen once. The sequencing input was peripheral blood. The receptors were gathered from a man aged 40-49 years with acute or convalescent COVID-19.

This clone has just one count. The chain is built from TRBV27 and TRBJ1-1; 7 bases are shared with TRBD1. CDR1 and CDR2 (germline): MNHEY, SMNVEV (reference sequence). J was trimmed by 1 base and V by 3 bases; bases with no gene match: 5. CDR3 length equals 15 residues. CDR3 in DNA: TGTGCCAGCAGTTTCCGACAGGGTCGGAACACTGAAGCTTTCTTT. Protein: CASSFRQGRNTEAFF.

The chain employs TRBV29-1 and TRBJ2-1; 10 positions match TRBD2. This CDR3 contains 14 residues. With 3 bases clipped from V and 8 bases from J, the junction kept 7 bases outside the gene matches. Germline V lookup: CDR1 SQVTM, CDR2 ANQGSEA. CDR3 coding DNA: TGCAGCGTTGACCGGCTAGCGGGAGCCTATGAGCAGTTCTTC. Amino acids: CSVDRLAGAYEQFF.

The V gene is TRBV5-5, the J gene TRBJ1-1; no firm D call. The CDR3 runs to 13 residues. Germline-derived CDR1 and CDR2 are SGHKS and YYEKEE (reference sequence). V was clipped by 0 bases and J by 8 bases, with 11 bases between them. The CDR3 region is CASSLAGGLEAFF. The CDR3 nucleotides read TGTGCCAGCAGCTTGGCCGGAGGGCTGGAAGCTTTCTTT.

The J gene is TRBJ2-6, the V gene TRBV14; D gene unclear. The CDR3 loop spans 13 amino acids. The ends were cut back, 6 bases at V and 5 bases at J, with 8 bases in the middle. Germline assignment: CDR1 SGHDN and CDR2 FVKESK. The CDR3: CASSPMWANVLTF. The CDR3 DNA is TGTGCCAGCAGTCCTATGTGGGCCAACGTCCTGACTTTC.

As regards this clone: The same CDR3 also results from other DNA sequences found in this sample. This rearrangement joins TRBV6-2 or TRBV6-3 to TRBJ2-7, with no clear D. V was clipped by 2 bases and J by 2 bases, with 4 bases between them. The CDR3 sequence is 12 residues long. CDR1 is MNHEY and CDR2 is SVGEGT in the germline V gene. The CDR3 protein is CASSYPAYEQYF. The CDR3 DNA sequence: TGTGCCAGCAGTTACCCTGCCTACGAGCAGTACTTC.

The chain combines TRBV7-9 with TRBJ1-1; D may be TRBD1 (5 bases). This CDR3 region has 14 residues. V gave up 3 bases and J gave up 3 bases, with 11 bases separating them. CDR1 is SEHNR and CDR2 is FQNEAQ in the germline V gene (reference sequence). The CDR3 sequence: CASSLAGSDTEAFF. The DNA of the CDR3 is TGTGCCAGCAGCTTGGCAGGGTCGGACACTGAAGCTTTCTTT.

In DNA, the CDR3 is TGTGCCAGCACCATCCCGCGGTACTTC. Protein: CASTIPRYF. This chain uses TRBV12-3 or TRBV12-4 with TRBJ2-7; D uncertain. With 7 bases removed from V and 12 bases from J, the gap between germline ends came to 10 bases. This CDR3 has 9 amino acids.

V is TRBV19 and J is TRBJ1-2; perhaps TRBD1 as D (6 bases). The length of the CDR3 is 14 residues. Trimming took off 3 bases at V and 8 bases at J, with 16 bases between the two ends. CDR1 is LNHDA and CDR2 is SQIVND in the germline V gene (reference sequence). CDR3 protein: CASSIQGGRQGYTF. The CDR3 region has the DNA TGTGCCAGTAGTATCCAAGGGGGTCGGCAAGGCTACACCTTC. The complete variable domain, with remaining parts taken from reference TRBV19 and TRBJ1-2, reads DGGITQSPKYLFRKEGQNVTLSCEQNLNHDAMYWYRQDPGQGLRLIYYSQIVNDFQKGDIAEGYSVSREKKESFPLTVTSAQKNPTAFYLCASSIQGGRQGYTFGSGTRLTVV.

This chain connects TRBV4-3 to TRBJ1-6, with D uncertain. The ends were cut back, 3 bases at V and 9 bases at J, with 12 bases in the middle. CDR1 LGHNA and CDR2 YSLEER come from the germline V gene. CDR3 length: 14 amino acids. CDR3 coding DNA: TGCGCCAGCAGCCAGGTCGAGCCTGGTTCACCCCTCCACTTT. Residues: CASSQVEPGSPLHF.

The genes are TRBV6-9 and TRBJ2-3, with TRBD2 matching over 9 bases. V gave up 5 bases and J gave up 0 bases; unmatched junction bases: 9. Germline V lookup: CDR1 MNHGY, CDR2 SVAAGI. This CDR3 contains 17 residues. The CDR3 bases are TGTGCCAGCAGTACCAGACTAGCGGAGCAAAGCACAGATACGCAGTATTTT. This codes for CASSTRLAEQSTDTQYF.

This sequence joins TRBV10-3 and TRBJ2-2, with 7 bases identical to TRBD1. This CDR3 has 15 amino acids. Germline V gene sequence: CDR1 ENHRY, CDR2 SYGVKD. V trimming: 6 bases; J trimming: 0 bases; junction bases outside the gene matches: 4. In nucleotides, the CDR3 is TGTGCCATCAGAGGGACAGACACGAACACCGGGGAGCTGTTTTTT. This codes for CAIRGTDTNTGELFF.

The CDR3 spells CVTFELNSYNEQFF. The DNA for the CDR3 is TGTGTCACATTCGAATTAAACTCCTACAATGAGCAGTTCTTC. J is TRBJ2-1 and V is TRBV5-4, with D hard to call. Germline V gene sequence: CDR1 SGHNT, CDR2 YYREEE (reference sequence). CDR3 size: 14 residues.